The 27 T cell receptor beta chains below come from one sample, sequenced in a study of prognosis after radiotherapy for stage I lung cancer (dated by TCRdb to the early 2020s). Instrument used: Illumina HiSeq 3000. Two rounds of multiplex PCR were performed to amplify the TCR beta CDR3 region from genomic DNA. The first PCR round used primers specific to each TRBV and TRBJ gene, and the primer sequences were filed in Chinese patent CN105087789A. Clones were called with MiXCR by TCRdb after fastp trimmed the public reads at Q25, and only in-frame beta chains were retained. Every entry covers one CDR3 protein and lists the most common genes and DNA from its rows. The sample table holds about 59,000 distinct CDR3 sequences, of which approximately 26% were seen once. Clones ranked in the top ten supply about 7.5% of the sample. The specimen comprised PBMCs, sampled before or after stereotactic body radiation therapy (not recorded which). The receptors were gathered from a donor aged 50 or older with non-small cell lung cancer.

The chain links TRBV10-1 to TRBJ2-3, with D tentatively TRBD1 (5 bases). The CDR3 is 15 residues long. V lost 4 bases to trimming and J lost 6 bases, with 17 bases between them. The germline V gene has CDR1 WNHNN and CDR2 SYGVQD (reference sequence). CDR3 in amino acids: CASSADRSMRDTQYF. The CDR3, as DNA: TGCGCCAGCAGTGCAGACAGATCTATGAGGGATACGCAGTATTTT.

The chain employs TRBV4-2 and TRBJ1-5, with 7 bases identical to TRBD1. Germline loops: CDR1 LGHNA, CDR2 YNFKEQ. CDR3 length equals 18 residues. V trimming: 5 bases; J trimming: 3 bases; junction bases outside the gene matches: 16. The CDR3 DNA follows: TGTGCCAGCAGCAAAGCCGGGACAGTCGATTATAACAATCAGCCCCAGCATTTT. This sequence encodes CASSKAGTVDYNNQPQHF.

This clonotype has a count of ten or more. DNA for the CDR3: TGTGCCAGCAGTGAAATCGGAAACCAGCCCCAGCATTTT. This codes for CASSEIGNQPQHF. V and J are TRBV6-1 and TRBJ1-5; no clear D gene. The V end lost 2 bases, the J end lost 7 bases, and 9 bases lay between the germline ends. The CDR3 totals 13 residues. Germline V lookup: CDR1 MNHNS, CDR2 SASEGT.

This clonotype was observed at least ten times. J is TRBJ1-2 and V is TRBV20-1; TRBD1 is a possible D gene (6 bases). V was shortened by 8 bases and J by 4 bases, with 17 bases between the two germline ends. Per the germline V gene, CDR1 is DFQATT and CDR2 is SNEGSKA (reference sequence). This CDR3 comprises 13 residues. This CDR3 reads CSFSRGISYGYTF. CDR3 nucleotides: TGCAGTTTTTCCAGGGGAATAAGCTATGGCTACACCTTC.

This clonotype was counted many times. J is TRBJ1-5 and V is TRBV2, with 8 bases that match TRBD1. Germline V gene lookup returns CDR1 SNHLY and CDR2 FYNNEI. The CDR3 is 15 amino acids. J lost 2 bases, V lost 4 bases, and 4 bases had no gene match. CDR3 nucleotides: TGTGCCAGCAGTGCAGGGGGCAGTGGCAATCAGCCCCAGCATTTT. Its protein is CASSAGGSGNQPQHF.

This clonotype was recorded many times. V gene TRBV6-2 or TRBV6-3 combines with J gene TRBJ1-5; 7 nucleotides line up with TRBD1. This CDR3 region has 15 residues. Unmatched junction bases numbered 5, after V lost 6 bases and J lost 0 bases. CDR1 MNHEY and CDR2 SVGEGT come from the germline V gene. The CDR3 DNA follows: TGTGCCAGCAGCCCGGGACAGTATAGCAATCAGCCCCAGCATTTT. Translated: CASSPGQYSNQPQHF.

At least ten counts were recorded for this clonotype. The chain is built from TRBV4-2 and TRBJ1-2, with D possibly being TRBD1 (5 bases). The CDR3 consists of 15 residues. With 0 bases removed from V and 4 bases from J, the gap between germline ends came to 12 bases. Germline assignment: CDR1 LGHNA and CDR2 YNFKEQ. In nucleotides, the CDR3 is TGTGCCAGCAGCCAAGATTACGTCCAGGGCTATGGCTACACCTTC. This codes for CASSQDYVQGYGYTF.

V is TRBV18 and J is TRBJ2-6; the D call may be TRBD1 or TRBD2 (5 bases each). With 3 bases removed from V and 0 bases from J, the gap between germline ends came to 12 bases. CDR1 is KGHSH and CDR2 is LQKENI in the germline V gene. There are 17 residues in the CDR3. Here the CDR3 reads CASSPRDAYSGANVLTF. The CDR3 nucleotides are TGTGCCAGCTCACCCCGGGACGCTTACTCTGGGGCCAACGTCCTGACTTTC.

The sample holds many counts of this clonotype. The V gene is TRBV2, the J gene TRBJ2-7; weak D call: TRBD1 (6 bases). The ends were cut back, 6 bases at V and 3 bases at J, with 9 bases in the middle. The CDR3 covers 12 residues. The germline V gene has CDR1 SNHLY and CDR2 FYNNEI. The DNA for the CDR3 is TGTGCCAGCAGGGCAGGGGACTACGAGCAGTACTTC. Its translation is CASRAGDYEQYF. Together with reference TRBV2 and TRBJ2-7, the CDR3 gives the full variable domain: EPEVTQTPSHQVTQMGQEVILRCVPISNHLYFYWYRQILGQKVEFLVSFYNNEISEKSEIFDDQFSVERPDGSNFTLKIRSTKLEDSAMYFCASRAGDYEQYFGPGTRLTVT.

Notes on this clonotype: At one end, the junction sequence differs from germline, possibly due to a read error. The rearrangement joins TRBV24-1 to TRBJ2-2; TRBD1 matches 7 bases. Germline V CDR1 and CDR2: KGHDR, SFDVKD. The CDR3 consists of 18 residues. CDR3 protein: CATSDAGDSGRMAGELFF. CDR3 DNA sequence: TGTGCCACCAGTGATGCCGGGGACAGTGGGCGAATGGCCGGTGAGCTGTTTTTT.

This clonotype showed up many times. The V gene is TRBV19, the J gene TRBJ1-5, with a possible D match to TRBD1 (5 bases). CDR1 LNHDA and CDR2 SQIVND come from the germline V gene (reference sequence). Trimming took off 3 bases at V and 6 bases at J, with 15 bases between the two ends. There are 15 residues in the CDR3. CDR3 sequence: CASSMLLQGAQPQHF. The CDR3 nucleotides are TGTGCCAGTAGTATGTTGTTGCAGGGAGCTCAGCCCCAGCATTTT.

This clonotype showed up many times. J is TRBJ1-1 and V is TRBV20-1; maybe TRBD1 (5 bases). The ends were cut back, 0 bases at V and 1 base at J, with 6 bases in the middle. This CDR3 is built from 13 residues. The germline V gene has CDR1 DFQATT and CDR2 SNEGSKA (reference sequence). The CDR3 loop is CSARETANTEAFF. The CDR3 nucleotides are TGCAGTGCTAGAGAGACAGCGAACACTGAAGCTTTCTTT.

This clonotype was observed at least ten times. This rearrangement joins TRBV10-2 to TRBJ1-3; D is undetermined. This CDR3 has 15 amino acids. Per germline, CDR1 WSHSY and CDR2 SAAADI. Trimming took 0 bases from V and 7 from J, leaving 13 bases between them. The CDR3 DNA follows: TGCGCCAGCAGTGAGTCGCGACCTGGAGGGAACACCATATATTTT. This codes for CASSESRPGGNTIYF.

In this sample, this clonotype turned up many times. The chain employs TRBV6-1 and TRBJ1-1; 8 bases are a match to TRBD1. This CDR3 contains 14 residues. CDR1 and CDR2 from the germline V gene are MNHNS and SASEGT. The V and J ends lost 6 bases and 3 bases, in that order; junction bases with no gene match: 6. CDR3 amino acids: CASSQQGGDTEAFF. CDR3 coding DNA: TGTGCCAGCAGCCAACAGGGGGGGGACACTGAAGCTTTCTTT.

This clonotype was recorded at least ten times. This chain joins TRBV20-1 and TRBJ1-2; 7 bases map to TRBD1. Germline CDR1 reads DFQATT; CDR2 reads SNEGSKA (reference sequence). CDR3 size: 15 residues. V was clipped by 1 base and J by 0 bases; unmatched bases: 5. CDR3 region: CSARVRTGSNYGYTF. CDR3 coding DNA: TGCAGTGCTAGAGTTCGGACAGGCTCTAACTATGGCTACACCTTC.

This clonotype has a handful of counts. The V call is TRBV5-1, the J call TRBJ2-7; 9 nucleotides match TRBD1. J was trimmed by 2 bases and V by 0 bases; bases with no gene match: 6. CDR1 and CDR2 from the germline V gene are SGHRS and YFSETQ. The CDR3 has 16 residues. The CDR3 protein is CASSLGGGQGPYEQYF. CDR3 in DNA: TGCGCCAGCAGCTTGGGGGGGGGACAGGGACCCTACGAGCAGTACTTC. Using reference TRBV5-1 and TRBJ2-7 for the parts outside the CDR3, the full variable domain is KAGVTQTPRYLIKTRGQQVTLSCSPISGHRSVSWYQQTPGQGLQFLFEYFSETQRNKGNFPGRFSGRQFSNSRSEMNVSTLELGDSALYLCASSLGGGQGPYEQYFGPGTRLTVT.

This clonotype was counted between two and nine times. This may come from a read error, since a much larger clone is one base off. This chain uses TRBV6-2 or TRBV6-3 with TRBJ2-1, with D perhaps TRBD1 or TRBD2 (5 bases each). The CDR3 is 14 amino acids. Trimming stripped 6 bases from V and 5 bases from J, with 14 bases between. The germline gives CDR1 MNHEY, CDR2 SVGEGT. The CDR3 region has the DNA TGTGCCAGCAGCCCTGGGGGTCCCCACAATGAGCAGTTCTTC. It yields the protein CASSPGGPHNEQFF.

There are a few counts of this clonotype. In this CDR3 the conserved last residue, phenylalanine or tryptophan, is missing, so a read error is likely. The chain is built from TRBV5-8 and TRBJ1-5; maybe TRBD1 (5 bases). This CDR3 is built from 14 residues. With 2 bases removed from V and 4 bases from J, the gap between germline ends came to 10 bases. Per the germline V gene, CDR1 is SGHTS and CDR2 is YDEGEE. The CDR3 DNA is TGTGCCAGCAGCTTTCAGGGCGGGAATCAGCCCCAGCATCTT. It specifies CASSFQGGNQPQHL.

This clonotype rates as medium-sized. The rearrangement links TRBV6-1 to TRBJ2-7; D is unresolved. In germline, CDR1 is MNHNS, CDR2 SASEGT. The CDR3 length is 13 residues. The V end lost 8 bases, the J end lost 0 bases, and 11 bases lay between the germline ends. CDR3 sequence reads: CASGSQSSYEQYF. In nucleotides, the CDR3 is TGTGCCAGCGGATCCCAGAGCTCCTACGAGCAGTACTTC.

This clonotype was picked up a small number of times. Since a far larger clone is one base different, this is likely a read error. The chain uses TRBV6-9 and TRBJ1-6, with a possible D match to TRBD1 (6 bases). V was cut by 3 bases and J by 15 bases, with 18 bases left in between. This CDR3 comprises 14 residues. In germline, CDR1 is MNHGY, CDR2 SVAAGI. The CDR3, as DNA: TGTGCCAGCAGTTACGGGCAGGGGCTTGCACACCTCCACTTT. Protein sequence: CASSYGQGLAHLHF.

In this sample, this clonotype turned up many times. The V call is TRBV12-3 or TRBV12-4, the J call TRBJ1-1; tentatively, D is TRBD1 (5 bases). This CDR3 region has 13 residues. V lost 7 bases to trimming and J lost 3 bases, with 12 bases between them. This CDR3 is CASTGGTYTEAFF. CDR3 DNA sequence: TGTGCCAGCACCGGGGGGACCTACACTGAAGCTTTCTTT.

This clonotype was detected ten times or more. The chain uses TRBV6-1 and TRBJ2-7; D is perhaps TRBD1 (5 bases). Germline V lookup: CDR1 MNHNS, CDR2 SASEGT. V shed 7 bases and J shed 4 bases, with 14 bases lying between them. This CDR3 is 13 amino acids long. The CDR3 region is CASTTGSRYEQYF. CDR3 sequence (DNA): TGTGCCAGCACCACAGGATCCAGGTACGAGCAGTACTTC.

This clonotype was counted at least ten times. One junction end disagrees with the germline gene, perhaps due to a read error. V and J are TRBV7-7 and TRBJ1-2; D is uncertain. The CDR3 runs to 10 residues. Germline-derived CDR1 and CDR2 are SSHAT and FNYEAQ (reference sequence). For the CDR3, the DNA is TGTGCTAGCAGCTTAAATGCCAGAACCTTC. It translates to CASSLNARTF.

As concerns this clonotype: Just one base apart from a much larger clone, this may be a read error. As the CDR3 is not closed by the conserved phenylalanine or tryptophan, this likely results from a read error. The CDR3 reads CSGGQGDEQYI. The CDR3 DNA reads as TGCAGCGGGGGACAGGGGGACGAGCAGTACATC. The gene calls are TRBV29-1 and TRBJ2-7, with TRBD1 matching over 11 bases. Germline V gene lookup returns CDR1 SQVTM and CDR2 ANQGSEA. The CDR3 extends over 11 amino acids. With V trimmed by 7 bases and J by 5 bases, 1 base remained unmatched.

This clonotype has at least ten counts. The chain joins TRBV18 to TRBJ2-1; the D is unclear. V was shortened by 5 bases and J by 8 bases, with 13 bases between the two germline ends. Per germline, CDR1 KGHSH and CDR2 LQKENI. CDR3 size: 13 residues. CDR3 nucleotide sequence: TGTGCCAGCTCAAGACGCGACACAGATGAGCAGTTCTTC. Translated, it gives CASSRRDTDEQFF. Together with reference TRBV18 and TRBJ2-1, the CDR3 gives the full variable domain: NAGVMQNPRHLVRRRGQEARLRCSPMKGHSHVYWYRQLPEEGLKFMVYLQKENIIDESGMPKERFSAEFPKEGPSILRIQQVVRGDSAAYFCASSRRDTDEQFFGPGTRLTVL.

This clonotype came up many times. The chain has TRBV2 and TRBJ2-1; the D call may be TRBD1 or TRBD2 (5 bases each). Trimming left V 7 bases short and J 2 bases short, with 15 bases between. The CDR3 is 15 residues long. CDR1 SNHLY and CDR2 FYNNEI come from the germline V gene. DNA of the CDR3: TGTGCCAGCATGGGGACCACCAGGGCCTACAATGAGCAGTTCTTC. This sequence encodes CASMGTTRAYNEQFF.

This clonotype was seen repeatedly, ten times or more. The chain links TRBV20-1 to TRBJ1-1; D uncertain. CDR1 is DFQATT and CDR2 is SNEGSKA in the germline V gene (reference sequence). Trimming pared 1 base from V and 1 base from J, leaving 7 bases between. CDR3 length: 13 amino acids. CDR3 nucleotides: TGCAGTGCTAGAGCAGGAACGAACACTGAAGCTTTCTTT. Translating it yields CSARAGTNTEAFF.